What follows describes a single T cell receptor (beta chain). This sample was included in a study of control samples from healthy donors and cancer patients. Generated by immunoSEQ multiplex PCR, the TCRdb table keeps only in-frame clones and is missing some. This sample yields 90,000 to 100,000 clones, of which approximately 90% are seen a single time; roughly an eighth belongs to the top ten. Sequencing was done on a sample of blood. This receptor was obtained from a woman in her seventies in good health.

The CDR3 DNA is TGTGCCAGCAGTTACGATTGGACAGGGAAGTATGGCTACACCTTC. Translation gives CASSYDWTGKYGYTF. J is TRBJ1-2 and V is TRBV6-5; 8 bases line up with TRBD1. The CDR3 sequence is 15 residues long. Germline V gene sequence: CDR1 MNHEY, CDR2 SVGAGI. The trim removed 2 bases at V and 5 bases at J, leaving 7 bases unmatched.